This T cell receptor beta chain was captured in a study of blood T cells in healthy people across ages. Study-wide background: Template switching picked up about one barcoded beta molecule for each two T cells.

This clonotype was found once. Through a sample-barcoded 5' primer and a J-beta primer mix, a second PCR was run for 7 to 11 cycles. Each of the cDNA molecules was tagged by a template-switch adaptor with 12 random nucleotides. TCRdb independently ran MiXCR on the 5' RACE reads; one entry per CDR3 protein. Among hundreds of thousands of distinct CDR3 sequences listed, roughly 50% were seen once. The specimen sequenced was blood. The receptor was derived from a man aged 55-75 years in good health.

The CDR3, as DNA: TGCGCCAGCATGGACCAGGGGGCTTCCTACGAGCAGTACTTC. Amino acids: CASMDQGASYEQYF. The rearrangement links TRBV5-1 to TRBJ2-7; 8 bases map to TRBD1. Germline-derived CDR1 and CDR2 are SGHRS and YFSETQ. The junction had 6 bases not matched to a gene; V was cut back by 6 bases and J by 1 base. The CDR3 is 14 amino acids.